This TCR beta chain came from a study of blood T cell repertoires in COVID-19. Overall study: COVID-19 samples, acute and convalescent, were from the United States, Italy and Spain. The analysed material was cDNA or gDNA that came from T cells, B-cell-depleted T cells, or PBMCs.

Authors' data handling: Scientists estimated how many nucleated cells there were by amplifying reference gene primers. Measured with immunoSEQ multiplex PCR; TCRdb has only the in-frame clones, and not every one. The V and J calls and clone size are taken from that table; D and trimming were inferred from the DNA. The table has 55,000 to 80,000 clones, roughly 74% seen once. V was cut by 8 bases and J by 0 bases, with 10 bases left in between. The CDR3 length is 13 residues. From germline, CDR1 is MDHEN and CDR2 SYDVKM. This clonotype was sampled from a woman of 80 years or more with acute or convalescent COVID-19. The sample consisted of peripheral blood. The J gene is TRBJ2-5, the V gene TRBV28, with D possibly being TRBD2 (5 bases). In DNA form, the CDR3 reads TGTGCCAGCCGACTAACGTACCAAGAGACCCAGTACTTC. This encodes CASRLTYQETQYF.